This entry is about one T cell receptor beta chain. This clonotype was detected a few times. The target of this receptor is not known. There are no base qualities to consult, and no much larger clone falls within one base. The TCR beta CDR3 regions were amplified from RNA transcripts. A first-round RT-PCR of the TCR CDR3 used the HTBI primer set with the Qiagen OneStep RT-PCR kit. The libraries were constructed in a second round of multiplex PCR and then size-selected and purified. Libraries were sequenced paired-end with 100 bp reads on an Illumina HiSeq2000. The study's processing was this. SOAPnuke was used to process the raw data, with reads discarded if the reads contained adapters or uncalled bases, had a mean Phred below 15, or lacked an exact constant-primer or identifier match. High-quality paired reads were merged with COPE v1.2.5, and unique nucleotide sequences were defined as clonotypes. MiTCR v1.1 was used to align clonotypes to the IMGT TRBV, TRBD and TRBJ reference segments. The analysis was restricted to V-J combinations with a frequency above 0.0001, which together covered roughly 99% of the repertoires. The TCS score was defined as the ratio of F50 (clonal expansion) to E x V (chaos), calculated using BLOSUM62-based TCRdist between CDR3 peptides within each V-J. Welch's t-statistics and random forest reduced around 550 V-J features to some 14, which were used in a naive Bayes classifier (R e1071). TCRdb itself trimmed the public reads at Q25 with fastp, ran MiXCR and retained productive beta chains. Under each unique CDR3 protein, matching rows form one entry showing the most common genes and DNA. Here the V and J calls rest on TCRdb's processing, not on the authors' analysis. This sample holds around 400,000 distinct CDR3 sequences; 12% to 15% were observed only once. About 21% of the sample comes from the top ten.

This sample was included in a study of T cells in Graves' hyperthyroidism and ophthalmopathy (dated by TCRdb to the late 2010s). For context, the study as a whole: Peripheral blood was sampled at the time of initial diagnosis, prior to any treatment. To identify distinguishing TCR V-J signatures, a discovery cohort of 95 to 100 patients was used, comprising 40 to 45 with Graves' ophthalmopathy and approximately 57 with stable Graves' hyperthyroidism. Whether ophthalmopathy could be predicted prospectively was tested in an independent validation cohort made up of approximately 19 hyperthyroidism patients plus 17 patients who later progressed to ophthalmopathy. For training and testing, the 100 patients in the discovery cohort were randomly divided in a 7:3 ratio. In about six Graves' hyperthyroidism patients, the study also compared T-cell repertoires from thyroid tissue with T-cell repertoires from blood. Once sampling was done, hyperthyroidism patients were given methimazole at a starting dose of 30 mg daily, whereas ophthalmopathy patients were given high-dose intravenous methylprednisolone. The paper describes TCR Vbeta CDR3 sequencing of around 130 peripheral blood samples, made up of 43 ophthalmopathy patients, some 76 hyperthyroidism patients and about 17 progressor patients. Overall results and qualifications from the work: Ophthalmopathy was separated from stable hyperthyroidism by a 13 V-J signature model, with roughly 88% sensitivity and approximately 81% specificity obtained in cross-validation and 80%/75% obtained in testing. Most expanded thyroid clonotypes (frequency above 0.001) were also found in blood, which suggests that blood repertoires may mirror thyroid immune responses. In validation, progression to ophthalmopathy was predicted by the model with roughly 69% sensitivity and around 75% specificity, a median of approximately 6.5 months before onset. Sample size was not statistically predetermined, and blinding of investigators to group allocation was not performed.

V loses 1 base of germline sequence and J loses 3 bases, and the interval between the two ends is 10 bases. The CDR3 spans 16 residues, from the cysteine through the phenylalanine. Left in the record is the CDR3 DNA by itself, 48 bases read in frame from the first base. As encoded in the germline V gene, CDR1 is SGHVS while CDR2 is FNYEAQ. Ophthalmopathy patients had moderately to severely active disease, Clinical Activity Score of at least 3, NOSPECS grade of at least 4, and duration under 3 months. Patients with uncontrolled infections, other autoimmune diseases, pregnancy or lactation were excluded. Diagnoses were established on the basis of clinical symptoms, serum thyroxine and TRAb, thyroid ultrasound, and orbital computed tomography. Ficoll-Paque density gradient centrifugation was used to isolate PBMCs from 8.5 to 10 ml of fresh peripheral blood. Trizol reagent was used to extract total RNA, and RNA quality was then checked on an Agilent 2100 Bioanalyzer.

The chain joins TRBV7-6 to TRBJ2-6; the D gene assignment is ambiguous. The source is a woman aged 60-75 years with Graves' ophthalmopathy. The material sequenced was blood. CDR3 loop: CASSLVEGFGANVLTF. The nucleotide sequence is TGTGCCAGCAGCTTAGTTGAAGGGTTTGGGGCCAACGTCCTGACTTTC.